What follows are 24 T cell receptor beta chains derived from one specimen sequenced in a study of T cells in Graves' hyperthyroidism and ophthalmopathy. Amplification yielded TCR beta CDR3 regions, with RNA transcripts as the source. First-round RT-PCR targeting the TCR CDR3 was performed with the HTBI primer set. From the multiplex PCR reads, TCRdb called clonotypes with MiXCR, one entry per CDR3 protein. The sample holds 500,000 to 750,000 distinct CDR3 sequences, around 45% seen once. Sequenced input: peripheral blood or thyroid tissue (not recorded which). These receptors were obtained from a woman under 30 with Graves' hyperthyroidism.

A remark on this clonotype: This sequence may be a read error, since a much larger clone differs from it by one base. The CDR3 spells CVSSPGQGKGGELFF. As DNA, the CDR3 is TGTGTCAGCAGCCCGGGACAGGGAAAGGGCGGGGAGCTGTTTTTT. The V and J genes are TRBV9 and TRBJ2-2, with TRBD1 matching 9 bases. Looked up from germline, CDR1 is SGDLS and CDR2 is YYNGEE. The length of the CDR3 is 15 residues.

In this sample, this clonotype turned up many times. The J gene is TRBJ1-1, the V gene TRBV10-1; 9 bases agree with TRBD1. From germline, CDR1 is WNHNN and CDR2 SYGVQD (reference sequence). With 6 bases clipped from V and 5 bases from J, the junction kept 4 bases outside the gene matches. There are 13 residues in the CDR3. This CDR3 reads CASSTGGRTEAFF. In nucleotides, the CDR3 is TGCGCCAGCAGCACAGGGGGCCGGACTGAAGCTTTCTTT.

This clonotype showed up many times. The CDR3 here is CASSEDWNYGYTF. In DNA form, the CDR3 reads TGTGCCAGCAGTGAAGATTGGAACTATGGCTACACCTTC. The gene calls are TRBV2 and TRBJ1-2, with no clear D. This CDR3 comprises 13 residues. Germline CDR1 is SNHLY and CDR2 is FYNNEI. V lost 1 base and J lost 2, with 5 bases in between.

The CDR3 loop reads CSEGSGEQFF. The CDR3 nucleotides are TGCAGTGAGGGTTCTGGTGAGCAGTTCTTC. The chain uses TRBV20-1 and TRBJ2-1; D uncertain. This CDR3 has 10 amino acids. With 7 bases removed from V and 9 bases from J, the gap between germline ends came to 10 bases. Germline values: CDR1 DFQATT, CDR2 SNEGSKA (reference sequence).

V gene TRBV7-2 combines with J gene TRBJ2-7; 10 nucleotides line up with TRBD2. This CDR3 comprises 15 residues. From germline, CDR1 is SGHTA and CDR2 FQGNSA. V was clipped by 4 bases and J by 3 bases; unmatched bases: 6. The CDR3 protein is CASSYRASGSYEQYF. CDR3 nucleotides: TGTGCCAGCAGCTACCGGGCTAGCGGGAGCTACGAGCAGTACTTC. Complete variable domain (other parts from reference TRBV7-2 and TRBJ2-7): GAGVSQSPSNKVTEKGKDVELRCDPISGHTALYWYRQSLGQGLEFLIYFQGNSAPDKSGLPSDRFSAERTGGSVSTLTIQRTQQEDSAVYLCASSYRASGSYEQYFGPGTRLTVT.

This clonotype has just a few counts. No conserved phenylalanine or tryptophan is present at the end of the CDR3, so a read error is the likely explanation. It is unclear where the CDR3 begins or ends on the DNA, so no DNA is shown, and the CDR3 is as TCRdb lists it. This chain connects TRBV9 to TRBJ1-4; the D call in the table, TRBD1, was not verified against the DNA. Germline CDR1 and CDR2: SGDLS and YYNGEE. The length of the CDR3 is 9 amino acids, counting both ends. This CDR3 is CASSGDRGY.

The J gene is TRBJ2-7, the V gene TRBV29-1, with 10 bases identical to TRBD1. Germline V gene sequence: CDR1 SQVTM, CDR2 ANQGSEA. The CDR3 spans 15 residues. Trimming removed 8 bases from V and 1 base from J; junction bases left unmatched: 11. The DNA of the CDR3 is TGCAGCTTGGGAATGGACAGGGGGATTTCCTACGAGCAGTACTTC. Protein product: CSLGMDRGISYEQYF.

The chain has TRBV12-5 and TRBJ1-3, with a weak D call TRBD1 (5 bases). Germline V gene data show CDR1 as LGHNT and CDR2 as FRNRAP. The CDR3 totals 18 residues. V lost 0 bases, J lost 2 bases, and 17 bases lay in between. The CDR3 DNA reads TGTGCTAGTGGTTTGGTAGTACGGCAGGGACGCCCTGGAAACACCATATATTTT. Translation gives CASGLVVRQGRPGNTIYF.

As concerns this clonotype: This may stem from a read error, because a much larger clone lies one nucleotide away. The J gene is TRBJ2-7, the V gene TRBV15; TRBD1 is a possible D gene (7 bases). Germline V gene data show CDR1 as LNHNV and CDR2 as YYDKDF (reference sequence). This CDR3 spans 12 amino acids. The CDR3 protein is CAASSRGDEQYF. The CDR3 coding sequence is TGTGCCGCCAGCAGCAGGGGGGACGAGCAGTACTTC.

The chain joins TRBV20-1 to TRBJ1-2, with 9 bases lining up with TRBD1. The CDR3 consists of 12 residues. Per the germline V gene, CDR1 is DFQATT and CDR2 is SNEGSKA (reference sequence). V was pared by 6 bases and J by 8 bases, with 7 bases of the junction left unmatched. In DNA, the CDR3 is TGCAGTGCCCGAACAGGGGGCTGGGGCTACACCTTC. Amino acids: CSARTGGWGYTF.

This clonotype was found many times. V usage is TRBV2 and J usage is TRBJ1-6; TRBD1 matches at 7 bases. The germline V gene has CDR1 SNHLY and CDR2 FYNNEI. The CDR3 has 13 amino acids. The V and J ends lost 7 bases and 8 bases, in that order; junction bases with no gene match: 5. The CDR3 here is CASIRQGHSPLHF. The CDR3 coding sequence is TGTGCCAGCATTCGACAGGGACATTCACCCCTCCACTTT.

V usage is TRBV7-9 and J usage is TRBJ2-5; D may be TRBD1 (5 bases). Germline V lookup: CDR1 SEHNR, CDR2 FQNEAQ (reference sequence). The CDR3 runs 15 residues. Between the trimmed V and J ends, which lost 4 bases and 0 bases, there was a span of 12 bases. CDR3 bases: TGTGCCAGCAGCTCCGGACATTCGTACCAAGAGACCCAGTACTTC. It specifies CASSSGHSYQETQYF.

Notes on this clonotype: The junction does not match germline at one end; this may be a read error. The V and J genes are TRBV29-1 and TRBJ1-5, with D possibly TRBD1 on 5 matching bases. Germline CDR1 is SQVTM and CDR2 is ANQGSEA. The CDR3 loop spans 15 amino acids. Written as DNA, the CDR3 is TGCAGCGTTCAGTCAGGACGGGGACTAAATCAGCCCCAGCACTTT. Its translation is CSVQSGRGLNQPQHF.

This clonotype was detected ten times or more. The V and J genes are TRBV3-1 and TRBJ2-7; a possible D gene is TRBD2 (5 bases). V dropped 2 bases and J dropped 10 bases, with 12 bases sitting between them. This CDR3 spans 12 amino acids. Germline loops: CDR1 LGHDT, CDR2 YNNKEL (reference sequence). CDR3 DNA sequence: TGTGCCAGCAGCCAATTTGCTGGAGGACAGTACTTC. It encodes CASSQFAGGQYF.

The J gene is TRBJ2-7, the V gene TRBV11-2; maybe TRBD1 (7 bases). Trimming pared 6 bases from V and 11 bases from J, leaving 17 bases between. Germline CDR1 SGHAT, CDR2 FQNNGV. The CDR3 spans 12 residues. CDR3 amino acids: CASSFGGQMEYF. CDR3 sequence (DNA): TGTGCCAGCAGTTTCGGGGGACAGATGGAGTACTTC. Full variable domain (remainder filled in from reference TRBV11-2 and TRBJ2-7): EAGVAQSPRYKIIEKRQSVAFWCNPISGHATLYWYQQILGQGPKLLIQFQNNGVVDDSQLPKDRFSAERLKGVDSTLKIQPAKLEDSAVYLCASSFGGQMEYFGPGTRLTVT.

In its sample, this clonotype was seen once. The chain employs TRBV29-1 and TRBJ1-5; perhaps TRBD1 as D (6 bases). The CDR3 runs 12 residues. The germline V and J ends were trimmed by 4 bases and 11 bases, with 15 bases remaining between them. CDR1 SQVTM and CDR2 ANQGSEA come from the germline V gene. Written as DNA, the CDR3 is TGCAGCGTTGCATGGGGGGGGCAGACCCAGCATTTT. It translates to CSVAWGGQTQHF.

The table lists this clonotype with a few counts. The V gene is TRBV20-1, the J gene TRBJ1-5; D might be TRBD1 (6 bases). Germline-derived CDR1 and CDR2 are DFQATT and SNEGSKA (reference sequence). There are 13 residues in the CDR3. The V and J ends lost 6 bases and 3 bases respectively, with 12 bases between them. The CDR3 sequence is CSARPGANQPQHF. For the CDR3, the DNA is TGCAGTGCGAGGCCAGGGGCCAATCAGCCCCAGCATTTT.

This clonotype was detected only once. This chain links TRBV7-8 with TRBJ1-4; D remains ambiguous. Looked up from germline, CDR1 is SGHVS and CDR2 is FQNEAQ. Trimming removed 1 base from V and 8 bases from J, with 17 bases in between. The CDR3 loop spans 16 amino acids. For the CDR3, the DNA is TGTGCCAGCAGCTTAGTGAACCCGAGTAAGAGAGAAAAACTGTTTTTT. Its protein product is CASSLVNPSKREKLFF. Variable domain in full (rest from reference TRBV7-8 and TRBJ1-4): GAGVSQSPRYKVAKRGQDVALRCDPISGHVSLFWYQQALGQGPEFLTYFQNEAQLDKSGLPSDRFFAERPEGSVSTLKIQRTQQEDSAVYLCASSLVNPSKREKLFFGSGTQLSVL.

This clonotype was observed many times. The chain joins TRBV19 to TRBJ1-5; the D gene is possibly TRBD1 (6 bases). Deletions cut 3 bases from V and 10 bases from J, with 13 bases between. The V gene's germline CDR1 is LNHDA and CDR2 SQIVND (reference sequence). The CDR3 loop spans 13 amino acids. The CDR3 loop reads CASSIPIQGPQHF. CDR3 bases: TGTGCCAGTAGTATCCCTATACAGGGTCCCCAGCATTTT.

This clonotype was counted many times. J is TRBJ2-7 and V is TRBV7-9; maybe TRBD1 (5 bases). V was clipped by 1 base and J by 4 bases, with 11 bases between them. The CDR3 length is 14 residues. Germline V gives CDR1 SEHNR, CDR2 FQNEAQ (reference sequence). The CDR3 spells CASSLEGRVYEQYF. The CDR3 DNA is TGTGCCAGCAGCTTAGAGGGCAGGGTGTACGAGCAGTACTTC.

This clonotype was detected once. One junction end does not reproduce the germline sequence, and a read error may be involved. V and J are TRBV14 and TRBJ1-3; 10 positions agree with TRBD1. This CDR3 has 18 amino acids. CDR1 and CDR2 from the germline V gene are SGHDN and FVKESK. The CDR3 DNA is TGTGCCAGCTGCCAAGCCGGGACAGGGGCGATCGTTGGAAACACCATATATTTT. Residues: CASCQAGTGAIVGNTIYF.

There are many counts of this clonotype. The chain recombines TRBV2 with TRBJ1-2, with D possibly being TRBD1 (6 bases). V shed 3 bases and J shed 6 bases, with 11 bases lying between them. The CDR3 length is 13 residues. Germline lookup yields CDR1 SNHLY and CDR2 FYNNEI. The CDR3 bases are TGTGCCAGCAGTGATTGGGGGCCGGATGGCTACACCTTC. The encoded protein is CASSDWGPDGYTF.

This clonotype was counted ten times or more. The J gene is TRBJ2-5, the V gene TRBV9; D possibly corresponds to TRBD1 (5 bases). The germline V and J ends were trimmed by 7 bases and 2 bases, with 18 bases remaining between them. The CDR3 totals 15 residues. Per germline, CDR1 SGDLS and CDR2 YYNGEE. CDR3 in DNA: TGTGCCAGCTCGTCGTCAGGGCATGCTCAAGAGACCCAGTACTTC. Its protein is CASSSSGHAQETQYF.

For the CDR3, the DNA is TGTGCCACCAGTCGGACAGGGAGGGACGAGCAGTACTTC. Encoded protein: CATSRTGRDEQYF. J is TRBJ2-7 and V is TRBV24-1, with a tentative D call TRBD1 (8 bases). CDR1 is KGHDR, CDR2 SFDVKD, per germline. Trimming left V 6 bases short and J 5 bases short, with 13 bases between. The CDR3 spans 13 residues.